The clone carrying this TCR beta chain was picked up many times. Antigen unknown. This sample is part of a study of CD8 T cells in ankylosing spondylitis. V dropped 5 bases and J dropped 3 bases, with 19 bases sitting between them. The CDR3 has 16 amino acids. Germline assignment: CDR1 SEHNR and CDR2 FQNEAQ (reference sequence). As the method for making TCR beta libraries, quantitative 5'-RACE with molecular barcodes was used. MiXCR, run by TCRdb on the 5' RACE reads, gives a single entry per CDR3 protein. The data contain a few hundred thousand distinct CDR3 sequences, roughly a quarter of them seen just once; the ten biggest clones take up 0.61%. Points from the study as a whole: Certain motif variants had earlier appeared in reactive arthritis synovial fluid and blood. In peripheral blood, disease-linked CD8+ clones occurred at relatively low frequencies.

The TCR originated in a male donor with ankylosing spondylitis or in good health (not recorded which). J is TRBJ1-2 and V is TRBV7-9, with D possibly matching TRBD1 (5 bases). The source material was blood, either unsorted or a sorted T cell fraction (not recorded which). The CDR3 DNA is TGTGCCAGCAGCCCTCGCAGGGCGGAAGAGGACTATGGCTACACCTTC. This codes for CASSPRRAEEDYGYTF.